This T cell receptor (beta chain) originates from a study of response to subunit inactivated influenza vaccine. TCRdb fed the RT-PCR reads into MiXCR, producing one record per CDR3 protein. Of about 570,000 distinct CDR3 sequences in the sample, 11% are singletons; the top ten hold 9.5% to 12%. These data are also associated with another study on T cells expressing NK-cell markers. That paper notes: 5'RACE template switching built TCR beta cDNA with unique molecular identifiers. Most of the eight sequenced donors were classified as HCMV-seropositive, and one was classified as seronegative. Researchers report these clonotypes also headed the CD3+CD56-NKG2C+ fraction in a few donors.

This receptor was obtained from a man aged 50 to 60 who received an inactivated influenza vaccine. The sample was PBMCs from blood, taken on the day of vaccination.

The CDR3 is CASSSIAGEQFF. The CDR3 nucleotides read TGCGCCAGCAGCTCAATAGCGGGAGAGCAGTTCTTC. The chain couples TRBV5-1 to TRBJ2-1; 8 bases agree with TRBD2. This CDR3 spans 12 amino acids. After removal of 3 bases from V and 10 bases from J, the junction contained 3 bases not matched to a gene. The germline V gene encodes CDR1 SGHRS and CDR2 YFSETQ. Drawing the rest from reference TRBV5-1 and TRBJ2-1, the complete variable domain is KAGVTQTPRYLIKTRGQQVTLSCSPISGHRSVSWYQQTPGQGLQFLFEYFSETQRNKGNFPGRFSGRQFSNSRSEMNVSTLELGDSALYLCASSSIAGEQFFGPGTRLTVL.